The text below deals with one TCR beta chain. Its cognate antigen is unknown. Germline V gene lookup returns CDR1 DFQATT and CDR2 SNEGSKA (reference sequence). Unmatched junction bases numbered 4, after V lost 5 bases and J lost 4 bases. The CDR3 consists of 13 residues. Primed by a sample-barcoded 5' primer and a J-beta primer mix, a second PCR proceeded for about 7 to 11 cycles. TCRdb reanalysed the 5' RACE reads using MiXCR and keeps one entry per CDR3 protein. The sample records under 1,000,000 distinct CDR3 sequences, about 34% being singletons. The data were taken from a study of blood T cells in healthy people across ages. Findings and limits, study-wide: Older age coincided with a roughly linear decline in TCR beta diversity per million T cells. Observed TCR beta diversity showed a strong correlation with the percentage of naive T cells as measured by flow cytometry.

The individuals who served as donors were healthy Caucasians living in Russia, aged roughly 6 to 90. V usage is TRBV20-1 and J usage is TRBJ2-1, with 8 bases that match TRBD2. Sequencing input: blood. The sequence derives from a man aged 18 to 30 in good health. CDR3 sequence: CSARLAIYNEQFF. Here the CDR3 DNA reads TGCAGTGCTCGACTAGCGATATACAATGAGCAGTTCTTC.